A single sample gave rise to the 21 T cell receptor beta chains below, sequenced in a study of a mutant IDH1 vaccine in newly diagnosed glioma. Time point meaning: week 11, during vaccination. The vaccine gave 300 ug of a 20-mer mutant IDH1 peptide subcutaneously per dose. Sequencing was performed with immunoSEQ multiplex PCR; in TCRdb, only in-frame clones are kept and a portion is missing. The table lists tens of thousands of clones, approximately 84% of them singletons. Antigens for these TCRs are unknown. This specimen consisted of PBMCs, obtained from a glioma patient whose treatment included an IDH1 peptide vaccine. These receptors all come from a woman aged 45 to 65 with glioma.

The CDR3 DNA is TGTGCCAGCTCGGAAGGCCGCTACAATGAGCAGTTCTTC. This encodes CASSEGRYNEQFF. The gene calls are TRBV2 and TRBJ2-1; the D is unclear. V was clipped by 8 bases and J by 3 bases, with 11 bases between them. Germline CDR1 and CDR2: SNHLY and FYNNEI. CDR3 size: 13 residues.

This chain uses TRBV19 with TRBJ1-2; D not certain. In germline, CDR1 is LNHDA, CDR2 SQIVND (reference sequence). The V end lost 0 bases, the J end lost 4 bases, and 6 bases lay between the germline ends. The CDR3 spans 13 residues. CDR3 region: CASSIDTPYGYTF. The CDR3 coding sequence is TGTGCCAGTAGTATAGATACCCCCTATGGCTACACCTTC. The full variable domain, its missing parts supplied by reference TRBV19 and TRBJ1-2, is DGGITQSPKYLFRKEGQNVTLSCEQNLNHDAMYWYRQDPGQGLRLIYYSQIVNDFQKGDIAEGYSVSREKKESFPLTVTSAQKNPTAFYLCASSIDTPYGYTFGSGTRLTVV.

The rearrangement uses TRBV7-2 and TRBJ2-3; 11 bases fit TRBD2. The V gene's germline CDR1 is SGHTA and CDR2 FQGNSA. V shed 5 bases, J shed 0 bases, and the junction held 4 bases outside the gene matches. The CDR3 runs to 16 residues. This CDR3 is CASSPRLAGSTDTQYF. CDR3 DNA: TGTGCCAGCAGCCCCCGACTAGCGGGAAGCACAGATACGCAGTATTTT. Full variable domain (rest looked up from reference TRBV7-2 and TRBJ2-3): GAGVSQSPSNKVTEKGKDVELRCDPISGHTALYWYRQSLGQGLEFLIYFQGNSAPDKSGLPSDRFSAERTGGSVSTLTIQRTQQEDSAVYLCASSPRLAGSTDTQYFGPGTRLTVL.

This clone was seen more than once but under ten times. This rearrangement joins TRBV19 to TRBJ1-1; possible D gene TRBD1, 5 bases. Per germline, CDR1 LNHDA and CDR2 SQIVND (reference sequence). The CDR3 loop spans 14 amino acids. V gave up 2 bases and J gave up 5 bases, with 12 bases separating them. DNA of the CDR3: TGTGCCAGTAGTATAACAGGAGTTGGGACTGAAGCTTTCTTT. It encodes CASSITGVGTEAFF.

This clone was counted only a few times. This chain links TRBV28 with TRBJ1-5; 9 bases match TRBD1. The V gene's germline CDR1 is MDHEN and CDR2 SYDVKM. This CDR3 contains 15 residues. Trimming took 2 bases from V and 11 from J; bases not matched to a gene: 10. The CDR3 nucleotides are TGTGCCAGCAGTTTACGACAGGGGGGTATATCGTCCCAGCATTTT. Amino acids: CASSLRQGGISSQHF.

This clone has a single count. V gene TRBV5-1 combines with J gene TRBJ1-2; D is uncertain. This CDR3 spans 14 amino acids. From germline, CDR1 is SGHRS and CDR2 YFSETQ. Deletions cut 0 bases from V and 2 bases from J, with 8 bases between. Written as DNA, the CDR3 is TGCGCCAGCAGCTTGGGTACGGAAAACTATGGCTACACCTTC. Its translation: CASSLGTENYGYTF.

The J gene is TRBJ1-3, the V gene TRBV9; D remains unclear. Germline CDR1 is SGDLS and CDR2 is YYNGEE. The CDR3 is 13 residues long. Trimming removed 3 bases at V and 2 bases at J, with 6 bases between. CDR3 in DNA: TGTGCCAGCAGCGCTCACCCTGGAAACACCATATATTTT. Translating gives CASSAHPGNTIYF.

The V and J genes are TRBV7-9 and TRBJ2-5; 8 positions agree with TRBD2. The J segment lost 3 bases and the V segment lost 3 bases, leaving 6 bases of the junction unmatched. The CDR3 sequence is 15 residues long. The V gene's germline CDR1 is SEHNR and CDR2 FQNEAQ (reference sequence). The CDR3 sequence is CASSFQTSEEETQYF. CDR3 in DNA: TGTGCCAGCAGCTTCCAGACTAGCGAAGAAGAGACCCAGTACTTC. The variable domain in full, with the rest retrieved from reference TRBV7-9 and TRBJ2-5, is DTGVSQNPRHKITKRGQNVTFRCDPISEHNRLYWYRQTLGQGPEFLTYFQNEAQLEKSRLLSDRFSAERPKGSFSTLEIQRTEQGDSAMYLCASSFQTSEEETQYFGPGTRLLVL.

This clone has only a few counts. The chain carries TRBV5-6 and TRBJ1-2; the D gene is possibly TRBD1 (5 bases). The CDR3 covers 14 residues. The germline V gene has CDR1 SGHDT and CDR2 YYEEEE. Trimming pared 2 bases from V and 3 bases from J, leaving 11 bases between. CDR3 nucleotides: TGTGCCAGCAGCTTCGCAGGGTTAGACTATGGCTACACCTTC. Translated: CASSFAGLDYGYTF.

The chain couples TRBV5-8 to TRBJ1-3; 10 bases align to TRBD1. CDR1 is SGHTS, CDR2 YDEGEE, per germline. This CDR3 comprises 15 residues. J was trimmed by 4 bases and V by 6 bases; bases with no gene match: 7. The CDR3, as DNA: TGTGCCAGCAACCGGGACAGGGGAAGGGGAAACACCATATATTTT. Translating gives CASNRDRGRGNTIYF. The variable domain in full, with the rest retrieved from reference TRBV5-8 and TRBJ1-3, is EAGVTQSPTHLIKTRGQQATLRCSPISGHTSVYWYQQALGLGLQFLLWYDEGEERNRGNFPPRFSGRQFPNYSSELNVNALELEDSALYLCASNRDRGRGNTIYFGEGSWLTVV.

The chain recombines TRBV29-1 with TRBJ2-3; TRBD2 matches at 12 bases. Germline CDR1 and CDR2: SQVTM and ANQGSEA. Losses at the gene ends were 0 bases for V and 5 bases for J; bases not matched to a gene: 18. The CDR3 spans 20 residues. CDR3 sequence (DNA): TGCAGCGTTGAAGATTATAGGTCTAGCGGGGGGGCTCGATCGAAAGATACGCAGTATTTT. Its protein is CSVEDYRSSGGARSKDTQYF.

CDR3 in amino acids: CASRQDGGATEAFF. In nucleotides, the CDR3 is TGCGCCAGCAGACAGGATGGGGGAGCCACTGAAGCTTTCTTT. This rearrangement joins TRBV5-1 to TRBJ1-1, with D maybe TRBD1 (5 bases). The CDR3 has 14 residues. Germline-derived CDR1 and CDR2 are SGHRS and YFSETQ. Trimming removed 5 bases at V and 4 bases at J, with 15 bases between.

The chain joins TRBV7-2 to TRBJ1-4; D remains ambiguous. This CDR3 contains 13 residues. Germline lookup yields CDR1 SGHTA and CDR2 FQGNSA. V was trimmed by 5 bases and J by 3 bases, leaving 7 bases between them. CDR3 region: CASSDRANEKLFF. CDR3 DNA: TGTGCCAGCAGCGATAGGGCTAATGAAAAACTGTTTTTT.

The chain links TRBV28 to TRBJ2-7, with a possible D match to TRBD2 (5 bases). Germline CDR1 reads MDHEN; CDR2 reads SYDVKM. V dropped 3 bases and J dropped 3 bases, with 12 bases sitting between them. CDR3 length equals 14 residues. CDR3 in amino acids: CASSFPGMGYEQYF. CDR3 DNA sequence: TGTGCCAGCAGTTTCCCCGGGATGGGCTACGAGCAGTACTTC.

This clone was seen a single time. The chain is built from TRBV5-4 and TRBJ1-4, with a weak D call TRBD1 (6 bases). The CDR3 is made up of 15 amino acids. CDR1 SGHNT and CDR2 YYREEE come from the germline V gene (reference sequence). Trimming left V 4 bases short and J 7 bases short, with 17 bases between. CDR3 loop: CASSLIRGEGEKLFF. Here the CDR3 DNA reads TGTGCCAGCAGCCTAATCAGGGGAGAGGGTGAAAAACTGTTTTTT. Using reference TRBV5-4 and TRBJ1-4 for the parts outside the CDR3, the full variable domain is ETGVTQSPTHLIKTRGQQVTLRCSSQSGHNTVSWYQQALGQGPQFIFQYYREEENGRGNFPPRFSGLQFPNYSSELNVNALELDDSALYLCASSLIRGEGEKLFFGSGTQLSVL.

This clone has just a few counts. This chain joins TRBV19 and TRBJ1-1; tentatively, D is TRBD1 (5 bases). CDR1 LNHDA and CDR2 SQIVND come from the germline V gene (reference sequence). V was pared by 1 base and J by 2 bases, with 14 bases between. CDR3 length equals 16 residues. The CDR3 coding sequence is TGTGCCAGTAGTATAGTCCGGCGGGACGGCAACACTGAAGCTTTCTTT. Its translation is CASSIVRRDGNTEAFF.

The gene calls are TRBV7-9 and TRBJ1-1; D might be TRBD1 (6 bases). The CDR3 has 13 residues. Germline V lookup: CDR1 SEHNR, CDR2 FQNEAQ (reference sequence). Between the trimmed V and J ends, which lost 5 bases and 7 bases, there was a span of 14 bases. The CDR3 region is CASSPRMDSEAFF. CDR3 DNA sequence: TGTGCCAGCAGCCCCCGGATGGACAGTGAAGCTTTCTTT.

In this sample, this clone turned up once. The J gene is TRBJ2-7, the V gene TRBV6-1; D unresolved. This CDR3 comprises 15 residues. Germline V gene data show CDR1 as MNHNS and CDR2 as SASEGT. The V and J ends lost 8 bases and 6 bases respectively, with 23 bases between them. The CDR3 bases are TGTGCCAGCCGCCTAATCTCAAGGACCGAGTCCGAGCAGTACTTC. Translating it yields CASRLISRTESEQYF.

The chain joins TRBV5-6 to TRBJ2-4; unclear D gene. V lost 0 bases, J lost 1 base, and 14 bases lay in between. The V gene's germline CDR1 is SGHDT and CDR2 YYEEEE. The CDR3 has 17 residues. DNA for the CDR3: TGTGCCAGCAGCTTGGGCGACATGGGTTGGGCCAAAAACATTCAGTACTTC. Translation: CASSLGDMGWAKNIQYF.

The rearrangement joins TRBV11-3 to TRBJ2-3, with a possible D match to TRBD2 (6 bases). Germline loops: CDR1 SGHNT, CDR2 YENEEA. V lost 5 bases to trimming and J lost 2 bases, with 11 bases between them. CDR3 size: 14 residues. The CDR3 DNA sequence: TGTGCCAGCAGCCGCGGGAAGGCCACAGATACGCAGTATTTT. Protein sequence: CASSRGKATDTQYF.

This rearrangement joins TRBV21-1 to TRBJ1-5. TRBV21-1 is annotated as a pseudogene. The CDR3 loop spans 14 amino acids. For the CDR3, the DNA is TGTGCCAGCATCCCTGGGGTTAGCAATCAGCCCCAGCATTTT. Protein sequence: CASIPGVSNQPQHF.